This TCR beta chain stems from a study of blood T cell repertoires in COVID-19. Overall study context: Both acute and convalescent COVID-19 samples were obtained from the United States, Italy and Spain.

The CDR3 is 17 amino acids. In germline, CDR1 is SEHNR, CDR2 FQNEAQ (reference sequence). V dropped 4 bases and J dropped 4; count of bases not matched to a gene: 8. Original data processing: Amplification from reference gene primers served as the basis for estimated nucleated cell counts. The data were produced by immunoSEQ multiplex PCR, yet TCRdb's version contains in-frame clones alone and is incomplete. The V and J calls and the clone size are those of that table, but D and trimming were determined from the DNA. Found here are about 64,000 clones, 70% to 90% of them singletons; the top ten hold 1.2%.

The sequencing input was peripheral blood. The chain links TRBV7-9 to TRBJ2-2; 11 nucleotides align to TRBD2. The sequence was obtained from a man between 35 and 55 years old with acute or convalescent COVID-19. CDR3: CASSSAGLAGPTGELFF. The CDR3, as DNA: TGTGCCAGCAGCTCCGCCGGACTAGCGGGTCCCACCGGGGAGCTGTTTTTT.